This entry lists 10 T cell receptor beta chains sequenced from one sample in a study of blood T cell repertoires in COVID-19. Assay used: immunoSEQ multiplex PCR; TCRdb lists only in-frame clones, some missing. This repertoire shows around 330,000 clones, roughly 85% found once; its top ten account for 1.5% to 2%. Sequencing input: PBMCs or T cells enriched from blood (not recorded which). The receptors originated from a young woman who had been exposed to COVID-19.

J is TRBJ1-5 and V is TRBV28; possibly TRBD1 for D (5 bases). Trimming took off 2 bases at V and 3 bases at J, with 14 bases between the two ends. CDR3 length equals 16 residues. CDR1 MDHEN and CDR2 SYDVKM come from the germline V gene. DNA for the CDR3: TGTGCCAGCAGTTTAGGGGAGGGGTACGACAATCAGCCCCAGCATTTT. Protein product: CASSLGEGYDNQPQHF.

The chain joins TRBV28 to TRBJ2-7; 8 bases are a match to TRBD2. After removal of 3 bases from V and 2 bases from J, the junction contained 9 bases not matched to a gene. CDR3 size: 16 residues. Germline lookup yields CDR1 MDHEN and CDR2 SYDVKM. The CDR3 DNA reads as TGTGCCAGCAGTTTTATGCTTAGCGGGGAAACCTACGAGCAGTACTTC. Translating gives CASSFMLSGETYEQYF.

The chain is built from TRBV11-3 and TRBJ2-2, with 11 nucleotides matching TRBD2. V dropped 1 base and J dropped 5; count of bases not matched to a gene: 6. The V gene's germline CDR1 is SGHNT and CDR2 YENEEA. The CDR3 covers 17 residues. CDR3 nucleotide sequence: TGTGCCAGCAGCTTAGCCCCGACTAGCGGGGCGACCGGGGAGCTGTTTTTT. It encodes CASSLAPTSGATGELFF.

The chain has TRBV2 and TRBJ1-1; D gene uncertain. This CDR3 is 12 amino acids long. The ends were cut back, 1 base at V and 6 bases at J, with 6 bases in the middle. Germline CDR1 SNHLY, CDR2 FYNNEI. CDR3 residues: CASSEGGSEAFF. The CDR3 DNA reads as TGTGCCAGCAGTGAAGGTGGCTCTGAAGCTTTCTTT.

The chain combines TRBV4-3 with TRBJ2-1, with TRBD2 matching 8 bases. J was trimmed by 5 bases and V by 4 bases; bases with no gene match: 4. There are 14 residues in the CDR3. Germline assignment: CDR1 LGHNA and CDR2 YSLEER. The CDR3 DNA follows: TGCGCCAGCAGCCGTAGCGGGATAGACAATGAGCAGTTCTTC. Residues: CASSRSGIDNEQFF.

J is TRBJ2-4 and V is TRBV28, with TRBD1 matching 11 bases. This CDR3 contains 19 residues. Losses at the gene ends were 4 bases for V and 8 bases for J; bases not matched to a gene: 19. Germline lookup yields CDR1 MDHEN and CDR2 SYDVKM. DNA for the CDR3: TGTGCCAGCAGTTCTCGAGAGGCCGGACAGGGGGCCCGGTGGGACATTCAGTACTTC. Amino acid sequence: CASSSREAGQGARWDIQYF.

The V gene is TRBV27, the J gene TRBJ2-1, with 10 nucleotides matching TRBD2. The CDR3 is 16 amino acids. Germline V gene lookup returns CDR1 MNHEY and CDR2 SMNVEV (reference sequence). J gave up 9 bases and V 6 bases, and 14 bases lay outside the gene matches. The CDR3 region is CASSLGSAGGQSEQFF. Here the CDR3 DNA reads TGTGCCAGCAGCTTGGGGTCAGCGGGGGGGCAAAGTGAGCAGTTCTTC.

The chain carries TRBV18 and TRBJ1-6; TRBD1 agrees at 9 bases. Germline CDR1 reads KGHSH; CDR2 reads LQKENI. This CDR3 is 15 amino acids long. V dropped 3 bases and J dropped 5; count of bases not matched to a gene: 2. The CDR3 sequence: CASSPGTGHNSPLHF. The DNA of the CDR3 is TGTGCCAGCTCACCGGGGACAGGGCATAATTCACCCCTCCACTTT.

CDR3 nucleotide sequence: TGTGCCAGCTCACCACCCGGGACTAGCGGGAGAAATGAGCAGTTCTTC. Amino acids: CASSPPGTSGRNEQFF. The chain employs TRBV18 and TRBJ2-1, with 14 bases fitting TRBD2. Germline lookup yields CDR1 KGHSH and CDR2 LQKENI. With 0 bases clipped from V and 7 bases from J, the junction kept 2 bases outside the gene matches. This CDR3 is 16 amino acids long.

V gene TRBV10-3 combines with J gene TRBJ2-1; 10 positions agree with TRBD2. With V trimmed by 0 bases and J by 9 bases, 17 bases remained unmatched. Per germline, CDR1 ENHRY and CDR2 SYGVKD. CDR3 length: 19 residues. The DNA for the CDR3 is TGTGCCATCAGTGAGTCGACGGGGGGTAGCGGGAGGATGAGGATTGAGCAGTTCTTC. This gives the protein CAISESTGGSGRMRIEQFF.